What follows describes a single TCR beta chain. The CDR3 spans 15 residues. Trimming removed 7 bases at V and 4 bases at J, with 17 bases between. In germline, CDR1 is SGHRS, CDR2 YFSETQ. The data were obtained in a study of cytomegalovirus exposure and HLA in healthy donors. Libraries were prepared by immunoSEQ multiplex PCR; TCRdb keeps only in-frame clonotypes and omits some of them. The sample lists fewer than 150,000 clones; almost 90% were seen once. The donors were members of the approximately 130-subject validation cohort (separate from the 666-subject first cohort). The chain has TRBV5-1 and TRBJ2-2, with D possibly matching TRBD2 (5 bases). Sample: PBMCs. This sequence originates from a woman under 30 in good health and CMV-seropositive. The CDR3 nucleotides read TGCGCCAGCTTCCCGGGGATTCCTCTCACCGGGGAGCTGTTTTTT. This gives the protein CASFPGIPLTGELFF.